Sequencing of this T cell receptor beta chain was carried out in a study of OX40 agonist ivuxolimab in advanced cancers. About this clone: Its cognate antigen is unknown.

Findings and caveats of the study: Clonal expansion by week 6 occurred in CD4+ and CD8+ blood T cells (at 0.1 to 3.0 mg/kg).

Repertoires were generated with immunoSEQ multiplex PCR, while TCRdb's copy carries only in-frame clones and drops some. The data show 65,000 to 75,000 clones, with 80% to 85% seen just once and less than 7.5% held by the top ten. This CDR3 is built from 13 residues. Germline CDR1 is MNHEY and CDR2 is SVGAGI. Between the trimmed V and J ends, which lost 6 bases and 5 bases, there was a span of 13 bases. This receptor was obtained from an adult with an advanced solid tumor such as melanoma, head and neck, liver or kidney cancer. The sequencing here drew on CD4+ or CD8+ T cells sorted from blood, taken in a trial of the OX40 agonist ivuxolimab. The rearrangement uses TRBV6-5 and TRBJ2-5; a weak D match, TRBD2 (5 bases). The DNA for the CDR3 is TGTGCCAGCAGGCCCGTGGTAGCGGAGACCCAGTACTTC. Its protein is CASRPVVAETQYF.